The 15 T cell receptor beta chains reported below all come from one sample, sequenced in a study of T cells in women clearing cervical HPV infection. Here immunoSEQ multiplex PCR was the method, and the copy in TCRdb shows in-frame clones only, minus some. The listing records 31,000 or so clones. Sequenced: blood buffy coat. These receptors originate from a woman between 18 and 70 years old with a cervical HPV16 infection that either progressed to CIN3+ or cleared (not recorded which).

Worth noting for this clone: The read stops 3 residues short of the end of the CDR3; the missing end is completed from the germline J gene. The chain is built from TRBV4-2 and TRBJ2-4, with D maybe TRBD2 (7 bases). V was trimmed by 0 bases and J by 1 base, leaving 19 bases between them. The length of the CDR3 is 19 residues. Per germline, CDR1 LGHNA and CDR2 YNFKEQ. Incomplete CDR3 DNA: TGTGCCAGCAGCCAAGAAGTCATAGGGGGAGCGGGGGCCAAAAACATT. Translating gives CASSQEVIGGAGAKNI. The whole CDR3 reads CASSQEVIGGAGAKNIQYF.

With respect to this clone: The read gets to within 3 residues of the CDR3 end, and the germline J gene fills in the rest. This chain uses TRBV18 with TRBJ1-6; D call uncertain. Trimming pared 0 bases from V and 3 bases from J, leaving 9 bases between. The germline gives CDR1 KGHSH, CDR2 LQKENI. The CDR3 sequence is 16 residues long. CDR3 DNA (partial): TGTGCCAGCTCACCACCGGGCCCAAGCTATAATTCACCC. This translates into CASSPPGPSYNSP. The CDR3, in full, reads CASSPPGPSYNSPLHF.

Points on this clone: The read comes to an end 3 residues before the CDR3 does, leaving the germline J gene to fill in the end. V gene TRBV4-1 combines with J gene TRBJ1-5; TRBD1 is a possible D gene (6 bases). The CDR3 spans 15 residues. V was cut by 1 base and J by 5 bases, with 12 bases left in between. The V gene's germline CDR1 is MGHRA and CDR2 YSYEKL. This chain's CDR3 is CASSQVWTVDQPQHF. The DNA read from the CDR3 is TGCGCCAGCAGCCAAGTATGGACAGTGGATCAGCCC.

On this clone itself: The CDR3 end lies 3 residues beyond the end of the read and is filled in from the germline J gene. The chain is built from TRBV11-2 and TRBJ1-4; no firm D call. With 1 base removed from V and 4 bases from J, the gap between germline ends came to 7 bases. CDR1 is SGHAT and CDR2 is FQNNGV in the germline V gene. The CDR3 is made up of 14 amino acids. The covered CDR3 bases are TGTGCCAGCAGCTTAGGACAAAATAATGAAAAA. Its protein product is CASSLGQNNEK. From start to end, the CDR3 is CASSLGQNNEKLFF.

As for this clone: The CDR3 end is not reached by the read, which stops 3 residues before it; the germline J gene fills it in. This chain connects TRBV19 to TRBJ2-1; D is perhaps TRBD1 (5 bases). CDR1 and CDR2 (germline): LNHDA, SQIVND (reference sequence). The CDR3 is 15 amino acids. V was trimmed by 3 bases and J by 7 bases, leaving 16 bases between them. The CDR3 is CASSMRQQTGNEQFF. The sequenced CDR3 bases are TGTGCCAGTAGTATGAGACAGCAAACTGGTAATGAG.

With regard to this clone: The read terminates 3 residues before the CDR3 end, so the remaining end is supplied by the germline J gene. V gene TRBV2 combines with J gene TRBJ1-1, with 7 bases lining up with TRBD1. Per the germline V gene, CDR1 is SNHLY and CDR2 is FYNNEI. This CDR3 spans 13 amino acids. CDR3 loop: CASSPSPDRLAFF. CDR3 DNA (partial): TGTGCCAGCAGTCCCTCACCGGACAGGTTG.

About this clone: The read falls 3 residues short of the CDR3 end, and the missing part is taken from the germline J gene. The V call is TRBV29-1, the J call TRBJ2-3; D perhaps matches TRBD2 (7 bases). The CDR3 has 14 residues. The V end was cut by 7 bases, the J end by 5 bases, with 19 bases between. Germline V gene lookup returns CDR1 SQVTM and CDR2 ANQGSEA. The sequenced part of the CDR3 DNA is TGCAGCGCCAGAGGCGGGGGCGAAGTAGATACG. This codes for CSARGGGEVDT. The full CDR3 protein reads CSARGGGEVDTQYF.

In the case of this clone: The read falls 3 residues short of the CDR3 end, and the missing part is taken from the germline J gene. The V and J genes are TRBV30 and TRBJ2-7; 10 bases fit TRBD2. The CDR3 loop spans 20 amino acids. CDR1 is GTSNPN, CDR2 SVGIG, per germline (reference sequence). V lost 7 bases, J lost 2 bases, and 26 bases stayed unmatched. This chain's CDR3 is CALIIPRLAGPPRPTYEQYF. The CDR3 DNA, read in part, is TGTGCCTTAATAATCCCTAGACTAGCGGGCCCCCCAAGGCCCACCTACGAG.

About this clone itself: The read ends 3 residues shy of where the CDR3 ends; the end is completed using the germline J gene. V and J are TRBV6-2 or TRBV6-3 and TRBJ2-4, with D perhaps TRBD2 (6 bases). Germline V gives CDR1 MNHEY, CDR2 SVGEGT. Trimming removed 2 bases from V and 1 base from J, with 15 bases in between. CDR3 length: 17 residues. CDR3 bases read: TGTGCCAGCAGTTACATTGGAGGGCCCTCGGCCAAAAACATT. Translating it yields CASSYIGGPSAKNI. The whole CDR3 protein is CASSYIGGPSAKNIQYF.

Note on this clone: The read terminates 3 residues before the CDR3 end, so the remaining end is supplied by the germline J gene. The chain uses TRBV7-9 and TRBJ1-6; a weak D match, TRBD1 (5 bases). V was clipped by 5 bases and J by 4 bases, with 9 bases between them. This CDR3 comprises 14 residues. Per germline, CDR1 SEHNR and CDR2 FQNEAQ (reference sequence). The covered CDR3 bases are TGTGCCAGCAGCCAGCAGGGATATAATTCACCC. Translating it yields CASSQQGYNSP. The CDR3 in full is CASSQQGYNSPLHF. Variable domain in full (rest from reference TRBV7-9 and TRBJ1-6): DTGVSQNPRHKITKRGQNVTFRCDPISEHNRLYWYRQTLGQGPEFLTYFQNEAQLEKSRLLSDRFSAERPKGSFSTLEIQRTEQGDSAMYLCASSQQGYNSPLHFGNGTRLTVT.

Note on this clone: The read finishes 3 residues shy of the CDR3 end, and the germline J gene is used to complete it. The chain has TRBV7-9 and TRBJ1-1; D is unclear. The germline V gene has CDR1 SEHNR and CDR2 FQNEAQ (reference sequence). Trimming removed 2 bases at V and 3 bases at J, with 10 bases between. The CDR3 runs to 14 residues. CDR3 DNA (partial): TGTGCCAGCAGCTTACGGGGTTTGGACACTGAA. Translated, it gives CASSLRGLDTE. The full CDR3 sequence reads CASSLRGLDTEAFF.

Regarding this clone: The read halts 3 residues ahead of the CDR3 end, with the missing end drawn from the germline J gene. The J gene is TRBJ1-1, the V gene TRBV10-2, with 7 bases identical to TRBD1. This CDR3 is 16 amino acids long. V trimming: 6 bases; J trimming: 5 bases; junction bases outside the gene matches: 15. Per the germline V gene, CDR1 is WSHSY and CDR2 is SAAADI. Incomplete CDR3 DNA: TGCGCCAGCAGCGAAGGAAGGGGGCGATTGGAAACTGAA. Protein product: CASSEGRGRLETE. The full CDR3 sequence reads CASSEGRGRLETEAFF.

In regard to this clone: The DNA ends 3 residues before the CDR3 does, and the rest of the CDR3 is filled in from the germline J gene. The chain uses TRBV6-2 or TRBV6-3 and TRBJ2-2; 11 nucleotides line up with TRBD2. Per the germline V gene, CDR1 is MNHEY and CDR2 is SVGEGT. The CDR3 loop spans 17 amino acids. V lost 5 bases, J lost 0 bases, and 5 bases stayed unmatched. The sequenced CDR3 bases are TGTGCCAGCAGTCCCAATAGCGGGAGGGCGAACACCGGGGAG. This gives the protein CASSPNSGRANTGE. The entire CDR3 protein is CASSPNSGRANTGELFF.

Concerning this clone itself: The CDR3 end is not reached by the read, which stops 3 residues before it; the germline J gene fills it in. The chain links TRBV7-9 to TRBJ1-2; D perhaps matches TRBD1 (5 bases). Germline CDR1 is SEHNR and CDR2 is FQNEAQ (reference sequence). With 0 bases removed from V and 4 bases from J, the gap between germline ends came to 9 bases. The CDR3 contains 14 residues. CDR3 loop: CASSLAGGSYGYTF. CDR3 DNA, as far as it was read: TGTGCCAGCAGCTTAGCCGGGGGAAGCTATGGC.

The CDR3: CASSIELWNQPQHF. The sequenced CDR3 bases are TGTGCCAGTAGTATAGAACTATGGAATCAGCCC. The gene calls are TRBV19 and TRBJ1-5; no reliable D call. The missing CDR3 end, 3 residues past where the read stops, is filled in from the germline J gene. CDR3 length: 14 residues. V lost 0 bases and J 4 bases, leaving 7 bases between the germline ends. Germline V gene data show CDR1 as LNHDA and CDR2 as SQIVND (reference sequence).